What follows are 27 T cell receptor beta chains derived from one specimen sequenced in a study of T cells in Graves' hyperthyroidism and ophthalmopathy. TCR beta CDR3 region amplification was performed from RNA transcripts. Carried out on the TCR CDR3, a first-round RT-PCR used the HTBI primer set. TCRdb re-called the multiplex PCR reads through MiXCR, storing one row per CDR3 protein. The data contain fewer than 450,000 distinct CDR3 sequences, over 12% of them singletons. Sequencing was performed on blood. The receptors originated from a man in his forties or fifties with Graves' ophthalmopathy.

This clonotype was picked up a small number of times. The chain recombines TRBV29-1 with TRBJ2-1; tentative D call: TRBD1 (5 bases). This CDR3 region has 16 residues. Germline CDR1 reads SQVTM; CDR2 reads ANQGSEA. V was trimmed by 0 bases and J by 5 bases, leaving 17 bases between them. The CDR3 DNA reads TGCAGCGTTGAAGATCTCCGGTTTAAAGGGGACAATGAGCAGTTCTTC. It yields the protein CSVEDLRFKGDNEQFF.

Remarks on this clonotype: This clone may be a read error of a much larger clone one base away. The rearrangement links TRBV2 to TRBJ1-5; D gene unclear. The CDR3 runs 14 residues. Germline-derived CDR1 and CDR2 are SNHLY and FYNNEI. CDR3: CASSLSGSRQPHHF. DNA of the CDR3: TGTGCCAGCAGTTTGAGTGGGAGCCGGCAGCCCCACCATTTT.

This clonotype was detected a few times. The CDR3: CASSWYILNQPQHF. CDR3 DNA: TGTGCCAGCAGTTGGTACATCCTCAATCAGCCCCAGCATTTT. This chain joins TRBV28 and TRBJ1-5; D gene ambiguous. The CDR3 spans 14 residues. Germline lookup yields CDR1 MDHEN and CDR2 SYDVKM. Deletions cut 4 bases from V and 3 bases from J, with 10 bases between.

This clonotype was seen repeatedly, ten times or more. The V gene is TRBV18, the J gene TRBJ1-3, with 8 nucleotides matching TRBD1. CDR3 length: 16 residues. V was pared by 0 bases and J by 2 bases, with 3 bases of the junction left unmatched. Germline CDR1 reads KGHSH; CDR2 reads LQKENI. CDR3 in amino acids: CASSPPWTGPGNTIYF. CDR3 nucleotide sequence: TGTGCCAGCTCACCACCGTGGACAGGGCCTGGAAACACCATATATTTT.

The V gene is TRBV6-1, the J gene TRBJ1-2, with 8 bases aligning to TRBD1. V shed 3 bases, J shed 6 bases, and the junction held 3 bases outside the gene matches. From germline, CDR1 is MNHNS and CDR2 SASEGT. This CDR3 has 13 amino acids. CDR3 DNA sequence: TGTGCCAGCAGTGAGGACAGGGTTAATGGCTACACCTTC. Translated: CASSEDRVNGYTF.

In its sample, this clonotype was seen a few times. V and J are TRBV20-1 and TRBJ2-7; TRBD2 might be the D (5 bases). Trimming stripped 3 bases from V and 3 bases from J, with 18 bases between. The CDR3 consists of 15 residues. CDR1 and CDR2 (germline): DFQATT, SNEGSKA (reference sequence). DNA for the CDR3: TGCAGTGCTAGTATGGGCCCAAAGCGGAACTACGAGCAGTACTTC. Translating gives CSASMGPKRNYEQYF.

This clonotype was seen more than once but under ten times. The V and J genes are TRBV7-9 and TRBJ1-2, with 10 bases matching TRBD1. This CDR3 contains 14 residues. CDR1 and CDR2 from the germline V gene are SEHNR and FQNEAQ (reference sequence). Trimming took 8 bases from V and 3 from J; bases not matched to a gene: 6. In DNA form, the CDR3 reads TGTGCCAGCGTGACAGGGGGCAGATACTATGGCTACACCTTC. The encoded protein is CASVTGGRYYGYTF.

In this sample, this clonotype turned up many times. The chain recombines TRBV12-3 or TRBV12-4 with TRBJ1-6; weak D call: TRBD1 (6 bases). The CDR3 loop spans 15 amino acids. The ends were cut back, 7 bases at V and 7 bases at J, with 17 bases in the middle. CDR3 in DNA: TGTGCCAGCACCGTGGGTGGGACAAGGAATTCACCCCTCCACTTT. Translated: CASTVGGTRNSPLHF.

The chain is built from TRBV9 and TRBJ2-3; TRBD2 matches at 15 bases. The CDR3 consists of 18 residues. The V gene's germline CDR1 is SGDLS and CDR2 YYNGEE. The V segment lost 3 bases and the J segment 4 bases; nucleotides outside the gene matches: 9. Here the CDR3 reads CASSASRTSGRVADTQYF. CDR3 nucleotide sequence: TGTGCCAGCAGCGCCTCCCGGACTAGCGGGAGGGTAGCAGATACGCAGTATTTT.

V and J are TRBV5-5 and TRBJ2-5; D remains unclear. Trimming took 6 bases from V and 2 from J, leaving 14 bases between them. Germline V gene data show CDR1 as SGHKS and CDR2 as YYEKEE (reference sequence). The CDR3 is made up of 14 amino acids. CDR3 loop: CASKKGGVQETQYF. The CDR3 DNA follows: TGTGCCAGCAAAAAGGGCGGAGTACAAGAGACCCAGTACTTC.

In this sample, this clonotype turned up a few times. The chain has TRBV12-3 or TRBV12-4 and TRBJ2-3; maybe TRBD2 (5 bases). Trimming took 1 base from V and 2 from J, leaving 10 bases between them. The CDR3 covers 15 residues. The DNA for the CDR3 is TGTGCCAGCAGTTTAGGAGGGCAGCCCACAGATACGCAGTATTTT. It is translated as CASSLGGQPTDTQYF.

J is TRBJ2-1 and V is TRBV19, with 7 bases matching TRBD2. Germline lookup yields CDR1 LNHDA and CDR2 SQIVND (reference sequence). J lost 8 bases, V lost 3 bases, and 10 bases had no gene match. The CDR3 length is 15 residues. Here the CDR3 DNA reads TGTGCCAGTAGTATCACTAGCGTCAGAGTGGATGAGCAGTTCTTC. It translates to CASSITSVRVDEQFF. The entire variable domain, with the rest obtained from reference TRBV19 and TRBJ2-1, is as follows: DGGITQSPKYLFRKEGQNVTLSCEQNLNHDAMYWYRQDPGQGLRLIYYSQIVNDFQKGDIAEGYSVSREKKESFPLTVTSAQKNPTAFYLCASSITSVRVDEQFFGPGTRLTVL.

This clonotype was seen ten or more times. The CDR3 bases are TGTGCCAGCAGGCTGACTAGCGGGGCCTACAATGAGCAGTTCTTC. Its protein product is CASRLTSGAYNEQFF. The V and J genes are TRBV12-3 or TRBV12-4 and TRBJ2-1; TRBD2 matches 11 bases. This CDR3 contains 15 residues. Losses at the gene ends were 6 bases for V and 2 bases for J; bases not matched to a gene: 3.

At least ten counts were recorded for this clonotype. Relative to the germline gene, one junction end is altered; a read error may explain this. J is TRBJ2-3 and V is TRBV7-7; 8 bases match TRBD2. There are 17 residues in the CDR3. Germline assignment: CDR1 SSHAT and CDR2 FNYEAQ (reference sequence). DNA of the CDR3: TGTGCTAGCAGCTTAGGCAGGACCGTAGCGGGGACAGATACGCAGTATTTT. Protein sequence: CASSLGRTVAGTDTQYF.

This clonotype was counted a few times. This chain joins TRBV4-1 and TRBJ2-7; no definite D call. CDR3 length: 14 residues. Trimming took 4 bases from V and 9 from J, leaving 19 bases between them. Germline assignment: CDR1 MGHRA and CDR2 YSYEKL. This chain's CDR3 is CASSPTAASTMQYF. Written as DNA, the CDR3 is TGCGCCAGCAGCCCAACTGCGGCGTCTACGATGCAGTACTTC.

This clonotype was counted many times. This chain joins TRBV5-5 and TRBJ1-1; D gene ambiguous. The CDR3 length is 13 residues. Germline CDR1 SGHKS, CDR2 YYEKEE (reference sequence). V gave up 0 bases and J gave up 5 bases, with 8 bases separating them. The CDR3 DNA is TGTGCCAGCAGCTTGGAGGCGCGTACTGAAGCTTTCTTT. It yields the protein CASSLEARTEAFF.

Worth noting for this clonotype: One base away lies a much larger clone, so this may be a sequencing read error. The chain couples TRBV20-1 to TRBJ2-3; D unresolved. The germline V gene has CDR1 DFQATT and CDR2 SNEGSKA (reference sequence). CDR3 length: 10 amino acids. The CDR3 protein is CSAIADTRYF. The DNA for the CDR3 is TGCAGTGCTATCGCAGATACGCGGTATTTT.

This clonotype was found many times. This chain joins TRBV30 and TRBJ1-4; D remains ambiguous. The V end lost 0 bases, the J end lost 0 bases, and 8 bases lay between the germline ends. Per the germline V gene, CDR1 is GTSNPN and CDR2 is SVGIG (reference sequence). The CDR3 runs 15 residues. CDR3 in DNA: TGTGCCTGGAGTGTTGGTCTTGCAACTAATGAAAAACTGTTTTTT. Its protein product is CAWSVGLATNEKLFF.

This clonotype was detected a few times. The V call is TRBV5-4, the J call TRBJ2-1; D possibly corresponds to TRBD2 (6 bases). Trimming shortened V by 1 base and J by 0 bases, and 11 bases separated the two germline ends. Germline CDR1 reads SGHNT; CDR2 reads YYREEE (reference sequence). This CDR3 region has 16 residues. CDR3 sequence reads: CASSLPGLVSYNEQFF. The CDR3 nucleotides are TGTGCCAGCAGCTTGCCGGGACTGGTCTCCTACAATGAGCAGTTCTTC.

The V gene is TRBV9, the J gene TRBJ2-4; D ambiguous. This CDR3 is built from 14 residues. The V end lost 0 bases, the J end lost 2 bases, and 6 bases lay between the germline ends. The germline V gene has CDR1 SGDLS and CDR2 YYNGEE. CDR3 sequence: CASSVDGSKNIQYF. For the CDR3, the DNA is TGTGCCAGCAGCGTAGACGGATCCAAAAACATTCAGTACTTC. The full variable domain, its missing parts supplied by reference TRBV9 and TRBJ2-4, is DSGVTQTPKHLITATGQRVTLRCSPRSGDLSVYWYQQSLDQGLQFLIQYYNGEERAKGNILERFSAQQFPDLHSELNLSSLELGDSALYFCASSVDGSKNIQYFGAGTRLSVL.

This clonotype has just one count. V is TRBV20-1 and J is TRBJ1-5; 9 nucleotides agree with TRBD1. The CDR3 runs 16 residues. The trim removed 0 bases at V and 6 bases at J, leaving 9 bases unmatched. CDR1 is DFQATT and CDR2 is SNEGSKA in the germline V gene (reference sequence). The CDR3 here is CSARDMGQGLSQPQHF. For the CDR3, the DNA is TGCAGTGCTAGAGATATGGGACAGGGATTGAGTCAGCCCCAGCATTTT.

The table lists this clonotype with many counts. This rearrangement joins TRBV6-1 to TRBJ1-5; D may be TRBD1 (6 bases). The V gene's germline CDR1 is MNHNS and CDR2 SASEGT. CDR3 length: 15 amino acids. Trimming left V 4 bases short and J 2 bases short, with 12 bases between. The CDR3 nucleotides are TGTGCCAGCAGTGTCACGGACAGCCGCAATCAGCCCCAGCATTTT. Amino acid sequence: CASSVTDSRNQPQHF.

This clonotype was picked up many times. The chain links TRBV2 to TRBJ1-2; 8 bases are a match to TRBD1. The CDR3 is made up of 16 amino acids. Germline V gives CDR1 SNHLY, CDR2 FYNNEI. The ends lost 1 base at V and 4 bases at J; junction bases unmatched: 8. The CDR3 protein is CASSEEQAGGVYGYTF. As DNA, the CDR3 is TGTGCCAGCAGTGAAGAACAGGCAGGGGGCGTCTATGGCTACACCTTC.

This clonotype was seen repeatedly, ten times or more. The chain has TRBV12-3 or TRBV12-4 and TRBJ2-3, with a tentative D call TRBD2 (6 bases). The CDR3 is 17 amino acids. Trimming pared 1 base from V and 0 bases from J, leaving 14 bases between. The CDR3 DNA reads TGTGCCAGCAGTTTAGGGGGACTGGCGGGAAGCACAGATACGCAGTATTTT. Encoded protein: CASSLGGLAGSTDTQYF.

Regarding this clonotype: A much larger clone differs from this one at a single base, so this may be a read error. The gene calls are TRBV2 and TRBJ1-6; no clear D gene. V was clipped by 4 bases and J by 7 bases, with 20 bases between them. This CDR3 has 17 amino acids. CDR1 is SNHLY, CDR2 FYNNEI, per germline. The CDR3 bases are TGTGCCAGCAGTGCAATTATTAGGGAACAAACAAATTCACCCCTCCACTTT. Its protein product is CASSAIIREQTNSPLHF. Full variable domain (missing parts from reference TRBV2 and TRBJ1-6): EPEVTQTPSHQVTQMGQEVILRCVPISNHLYFYWYRQILGQKVEFLVSFYNNEISEKSEIFDDQFSVERPDGSNFTLKIRSTKLEDSAMYFCASSAIIREQTNSPLHFGNGTRLTVT.

This clonotype has at least ten counts. This chain joins TRBV3-1 and TRBJ1-5, with 7 nucleotides matching TRBD1. CDR1 LGHDT and CDR2 YNNKEL come from the germline V gene (reference sequence). This CDR3 spans 13 amino acids. Trimming at V came to 3 bases and at J to 5 bases, leaving 1 base not matched to a gene. The CDR3 here is CASSHDRDQPQHF. CDR3 bases: TGTGCCAGCAGCCACGACAGGGATCAGCCCCAGCATTTT.

About this clonotype itself: A much larger clone lies a single base off, so this may be a read error. The V gene is TRBV30, the J gene TRBJ1-3; TRBD1 might be the D (6 bases). The CDR3 spans 12 residues. V lost 0 bases, J lost 9 bases, and 9 bases lay in between. CDR1 and CDR2 (germline): GTSNPN, SVGIG (reference sequence). The CDR3 loop is CAWSVLRGTIYF. CDR3 DNA sequence: TGTGCCTGGAGTGTCCTCAGGGGCACCATATATTTT.